The T cell receptor beta chain described here comes from a study of shared clonotypes between healthy human individuals (dated by TCRdb to about 2020). Broadly, across the study: The cohort comprised a couple of women and a few men aged 18 to 49 years. Per donor, three plates each were used for CD4 naive and CD4 memory, two for CD8 naive, and one for CD8 memory. To estimate repertoire size and how much clonotypes are shared between individuals, the study performed deep sequencing of blood TCR repertoires from a few healthy adults. Different laboratories and diverse techniques were used to prepare libraries and sequence TCR repertoires, to increase sequencing depth and limit assay-specific biases. Per donor, leukapheresis produced somewhere between about 0.85 and 9.5 billion PBMCs.

A word on this clone: Which antigen it targets is not known. No clone much larger than this one lies a single base away; base qualities are absent.

Trimming removed 3 bases from V and 1 base from J; the gene matches leave 5 bases unexplained. The CDR3, cysteine through phenylalanine, is 17 amino acids long. Of the read, only the CDR3 DNA is kept; its 51 bases are in frame from base 1. Reading the germline V gene (reference sequence) gives CDR1 MNHEY and CDR2 SMNVEV. The donors were healthy, HIV-negative adults who had no recently reported acute infections or vaccinations. Only Caucasian adults living in Nashville, Tennessee, USA were represented among the donors. CD4+ T cells were enriched through magnetic negative selection, after which naive cells were positively selected on CD45RA and the remaining negative fraction served as the memory subset. Blood was obtained by leukapheresis, after which PBMCs were separated by Ficoll-Histopaque density gradient centrifugation and cryopreserved in liquid nitrogen vapor phase. Analytical flow cytometry was used to check the purity and quantity of every magnetically sorted T cell population. Each sorted fraction had its genomic DNA isolated and then quantified by UV absorbance on a Nanodrop 2000c.

TCR CDR3 regions were amplified from genomic DNA by multiplex PCR using the deep immunoSEQ assay. For each cell subset, the extracted genomic DNA was distributed evenly across all wells of several immunoSEQ 96-well plates, and each plate served as one replicate. Each replicate PCR for sorted subsets received approximately 220 ng genomic DNA, equal to around 32,000 T cell genomes. The purified libraries were quantified using a Qubit 3.0 fluorometer, sized with a Bioanalyzer 2100, and then quantified again using the KAPA Library Quantification kit. Each immunoSEQ 96-well plate was sequenced on its own single-read 150-cycle Illumina NextSeq 550 flow cell. In the original analysis: Because only junctional sequences without quality scores were contained in the immunoSEQ output, filtering matching that applied to full-length reads could not be performed. Sequences were annotated with PyIR, a Python wrapper for IgBLAST v1.9, and V/J genes and CDR3 were assigned using IMGT germline references. Reads were removed for weak V/J assignments (E-value above 1e-6), missing CDR3, stop codons, out-of-frame junctions, or ambiguous translated residues. V3J clonotypes were defined by identical inferred V gene, J gene, and CDR3 amino acid sequence. Percentage overlap between repertoires was calculated by dividing the number of shared unique clonotypes by the size of the smaller repertoire. Richness of each repertoire was evaluated using RTK rarefaction, the Chao1 estimator, and Recon v2.1 estimates of unobserved clonotypes. For all TCRbeta clonotypes obtained by the gDNA method from a few donors, generation probabilities were computed with OLGA. Entries here come from immuneACCESS through TCRdb and include only in-frame sequences with V and J called. Some clones fail to appear in such tables; in the studies checked, an unresolved V gene covers under half of the shortfall, and the cause of the remainder is unknown. V, J and clone size are those of that table, while D and trimming were read from the DNA. A total of around 1.4 million clones appear in this sample, about 98.5% of them only once. Clones ranked in the top ten supply approximately 0.4% of the sample.

Study-wide conclusions, independent of this receptor: Pairwise subsampling led to the expectation that sequencing depth would affect the degree of clonotype sharing among donors. Compared with non-shared clonotypes, the clonotypes found in all four sorted-subset donors had higher generation probabilities. Because the study included only a small number of donors, the genetic and exposure-history diversity represented was limited. Sampling was limited to blood, and TCR repertoires in tissue likely differ from TCR repertoires in blood. Estimated clonotype richness was generally larger for naive than for memory subsets. Incomplete sequencing was indicated by rarefaction of sorted-subset datasets, despite the large sequencing depth. Across a handful of donors, about 5.2% of naive CD4, around 3.5% of naive CD8, under 2.5% of memory CD4, and under 0.45% of memory CD8 clonotypes were shared.

Source material: naive CD4+ T cells sorted from blood. The cell subset or site label, read with the paper, signifies: CD45RA+ positively selected. In this chain, TRBV27 is recombined with TRBJ2-2; TRBD2 matches 10 bases in the middle. The source of this sequence is a man aged 25-40 years in good health. The nucleotide sequence is given as TGTGCCAGCAGTTTTCTAGCGGGAGTTCGGAACACCGGGGAGCTGTTTTTT. It translates as CASSFLAGVRNTGELFF.